This TCR beta chain emerged from a study of T cell repertoires in cytomegalovirus infection. MiXCR was run by TCRdb on the reads, yielding one entry per CDR3 protein. The data contain roughly 200,000 distinct CDR3 sequences, about 38% of them singletons. With 1 base removed from V and 9 bases from J, the gap between germline ends came to 19 bases. Looked up from germline, CDR1 is SGHTA and CDR2 is FQGNSA. The CDR3 totals 16 residues. This clonotype was recorded at least ten times. Antigen specificity is unknown. The chain employs TRBV7-2 and TRBJ2-4, with D perhaps matching TRBD2 (6 bases). The receptor was isolated from a human donor in good health (CMV status not recorded). Some clones in this sample may be carry-over from other donors' samples. The material sequenced was CD8+ T cells from cultured PBMCs, taken from culture after CMV antigen stimulation. The CDR3, as DNA: TGTGCCAGCAGCTTAGTCGAACCGGGAGCGTGGGTCATTCAGTACTTC. It is translated as CASSLVEPGAWVIQYF.